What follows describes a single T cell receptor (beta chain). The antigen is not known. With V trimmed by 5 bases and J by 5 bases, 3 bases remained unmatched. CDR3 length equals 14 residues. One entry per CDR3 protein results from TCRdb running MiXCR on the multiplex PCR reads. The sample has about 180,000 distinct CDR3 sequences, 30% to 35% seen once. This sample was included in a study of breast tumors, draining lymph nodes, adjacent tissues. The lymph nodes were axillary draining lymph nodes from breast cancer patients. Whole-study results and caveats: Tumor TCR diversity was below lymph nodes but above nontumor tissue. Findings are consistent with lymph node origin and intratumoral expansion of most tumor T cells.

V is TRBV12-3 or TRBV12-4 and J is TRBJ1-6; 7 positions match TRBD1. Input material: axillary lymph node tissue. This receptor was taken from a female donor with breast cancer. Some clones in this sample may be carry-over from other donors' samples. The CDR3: CASSDDRDNSPLHF. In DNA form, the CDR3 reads TGTGCCAGCAGTGATGACAGGGATAATTCACCCCTCCACTTT.